This T cell receptor (beta chain) originates from a study of identical twins. TCRdb passed the 5' RACE reads through MiXCR, listing each CDR3 protein once. The sample carries roughly 350,000 distinct CDR3 sequences, approximately 13% recorded once. The CDR3 extends over 15 amino acids. CDR1 DFQATT and CDR2 SNEGSKA come from the germline V gene (reference sequence). Germline trimming cut 7 bases from V and 4 bases from J; bases unmatched to any gene: 9. This same sample was also part of a study on yellow fever vaccine responses in identical twins.

The gene calls are TRBV20-1 and TRBJ2-4; 11 bases are shared with TRBD1. Sequences were obtained from CD8+ T cells sorted from blood. The receptor was derived from a woman aged 18-29 years in good health. The chain's CDR3 is CSGRDRGSLKNIQYF. In nucleotides, the CDR3 is TGCAGTGGGAGGGACAGGGGGAGCCTAAAAAACATTCAGTACTTC.